The sequence of this T cell receptor beta chain was determined in a study of graft-versus-host responses after intestinal transplantation. Study-level background: Every recipient underwent anti-thymocyte globulin induction, then tacrolimus and steroids for roughly three years. Study-level points and caveats: The study associated peak circulating GvH clone levels with early post-transplant HvG declines. Some patients had graft-donor T cell macrochimerism, and their allografts showed high graft-versus-host to host-versus-graft clonal ratios. GvH clones turned up in recipient marrow; some had shown up first in ileum or blood.

This CDR3 is 15 amino acids long. The germline gives CDR1 LNHDA, CDR2 SQIVND (reference sequence). V was pared by 9 bases and J by 2 bases, with 10 bases of the junction left unmatched. TCRdb's table, derived via immunoSEQ multiplex PCR, lists solely in-frame clones and lacks some. The table has some 90,000 clones, around 93% seen once. The count of this clone is one. Its antigen is as yet unknown. This receptor was identified in a human donor who was the organ donor for an intestinal transplant. The chain joins TRBV19 to TRBJ1-5; the match to TRBD1 covers 7 bases. The sequenced sample was unstimulated CD8+ T cells sorted from spleen or lymph node cells, obtained before transplant. DNA for the CDR3: TGTGCCAGCCGCGACAGGGAACGGGGCAATCAGCCCCAGCATTTT. Its protein product is CASRDRERGNQPQHF.